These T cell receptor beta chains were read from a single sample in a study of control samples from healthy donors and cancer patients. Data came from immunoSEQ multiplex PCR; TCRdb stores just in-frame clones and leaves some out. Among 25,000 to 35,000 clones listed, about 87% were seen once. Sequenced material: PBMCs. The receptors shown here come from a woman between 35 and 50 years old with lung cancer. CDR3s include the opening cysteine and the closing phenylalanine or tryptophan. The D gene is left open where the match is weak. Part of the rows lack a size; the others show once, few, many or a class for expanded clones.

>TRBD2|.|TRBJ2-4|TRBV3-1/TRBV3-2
CASSRTSGGAKNIQYF
TGTGCCAGCAGTCGGACTAGCGGGGGGGCCAAAAACATTCAGTACTTC
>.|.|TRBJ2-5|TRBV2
CASDRRGETQYF
TGTGCCAGCGACAGGAGGGGAGAGACCCAGTACTTC
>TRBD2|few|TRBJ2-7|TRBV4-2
CASSQDPSGDSYEQYF
TGTGCCAGCAGCCAAGATCCTAGCGGGGACTCCTACGAGCAGTACTTC
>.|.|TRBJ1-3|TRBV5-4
CASSLDRAGNTIYF
TGTGCCAGCAGCTTGGACAGAGCTGGAAACACCATATATTTT
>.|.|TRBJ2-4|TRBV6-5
CASSYHRQENIQYF
TGTGCCAGCAGTTACCATAGACAAGAAAACATTCAGTACTTC
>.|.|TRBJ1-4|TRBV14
CASSRTVPGEKLFF
TGTGCCAGCAGTCGGACAGTCCCTGGAGAAAAACTGTTTTTT
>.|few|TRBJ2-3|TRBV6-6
CASSYAALSTDTQYF
TGTGCCAGCAGTTACGCGGCACTTAGCACAGATACGCAGTATTTT
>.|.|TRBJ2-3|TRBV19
CASSMLSTDTQYF
TGTGCCAGTAGTATGCTAAGCACAGATACGCAGTATTTT
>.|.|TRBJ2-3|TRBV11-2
CASSLANRDIDTQYF
TGTGCCAGCAGCTTAGCGAACAGGGATATAGATACGCAGTATTTT
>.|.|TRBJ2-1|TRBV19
CASSVQGGNEQFF
TGTGCCAGTAGTGTACAGGGGGGGAATGAGCAGTTCTTC
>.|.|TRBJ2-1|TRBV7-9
CASSSGFHSYNEQFF
TGTGCCAGCAGCTCGGGCTTTCACTCCTACAATGAGCAGTTCTTC
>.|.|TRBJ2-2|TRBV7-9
CASSLHMNTGELFF
TGTGCCAGCAGCCTTCACATGAACACCGGGGAGCTGTTTTTT
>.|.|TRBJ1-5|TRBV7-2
CASSPFGINQPQHF
TGTGCCAGCAGCCCCTTCGGGATCAATCAGCCCCAGCATTTT
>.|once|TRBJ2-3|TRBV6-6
CASSYSRGSTDTQYF
TGTGCCAGCAGTTACTCACGGGGGAGCACAGATACGCAGTATTTT
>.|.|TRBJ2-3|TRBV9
CASSGDTDTQYF
TGTGCCAGCAGCGGGGACACAGATACGCAGTATTTT
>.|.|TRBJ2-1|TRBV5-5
CASSLLMGGEIYNEQFF
TGTGCCAGCAGCTTGTTAATGGGGGGCGAGATTTACAATGAGCAGTTCTTC
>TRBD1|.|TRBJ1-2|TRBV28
CASRTGGPNYGYTF
TGTGCCAGCAGAACAGGGGGCCCTAACTATGGCTACACCTTC
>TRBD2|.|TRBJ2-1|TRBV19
CASSIVRGGYNEQFF
TGTGCCAGTAGTATAGTGCGGGGGGGCTACAATGAGCAGTTCTTC
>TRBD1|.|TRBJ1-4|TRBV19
CASSRNRDSYEKLFF
TGTGCCAGTAGTAGAAACCGGGACAGTTATGAAAAACTGTTTTTT
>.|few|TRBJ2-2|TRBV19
CASSIFAGELFF
TGTGCCAGTAGTATTTTCGCCGGGGAGCTGTTTTTT
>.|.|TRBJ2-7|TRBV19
CASSQPGYEQYF
TGTGCCAGTAGCCAGCCAGGCTACGAGCAGTACTTC
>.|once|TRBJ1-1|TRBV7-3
CASSPPFVRTNTEAFF
TGTGCCAGCAGCCCGCCGTTTGTTCGGACGAACACTGAAGCTTTCTTT
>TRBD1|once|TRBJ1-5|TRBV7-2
CASSPNPQGAQPQHF
TGTGCCAGCAGCCCCAATCCACAGGGGGCTCAGCCCCAGCATTTT
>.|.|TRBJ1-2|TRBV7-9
CASSLGDSYGYTF
TGTGCCAGCAGCTTAGGCGACAGCTATGGCTACACCTTC
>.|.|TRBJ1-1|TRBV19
CASIPRLFEAFF
TGTGCCAGTATTCCTCGGTTATTTGAAGCTTTCTTT
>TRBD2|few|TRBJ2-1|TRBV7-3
CASSLAGVNEQFF
TGTGCCAGCAGCTTGGCGGGGGTCAATGAGCAGTTCTTC
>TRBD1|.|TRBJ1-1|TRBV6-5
CASSLDRARTEAFF
TGTGCCAGCAGTCTGGACAGGGCAAGGACTGAAGCTTTCTTT
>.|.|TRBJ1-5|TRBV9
CASSVDWDGNQPQHF
TGTGCCAGCAGCGTAGACTGGGACGGCAATCAGCCCCAGCATTTT
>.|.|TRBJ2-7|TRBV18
CASSRGPSYEQYF
TGTGCCAGCTCCCGGGGGCCCTCTTACGAGCAGTACTTC
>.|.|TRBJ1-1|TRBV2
CASSPDGPMNTEAFF
TGTGCCAGCAGTCCCGACGGCCCCATGAACACTGAAGCTTTCTTT
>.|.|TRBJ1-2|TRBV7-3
CASSLRPGSHGYTF
TGTGCCAGCAGCTTAAGGCCCGGGAGCCATGGCTACACCTTC
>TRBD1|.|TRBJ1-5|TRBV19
CASSYRMDRADLPQHF
TGTGCCAGTAGTTACCGGATGGACAGGGCGGACCTCCCCCAGCATTTT
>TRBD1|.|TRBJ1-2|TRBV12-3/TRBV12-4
CASSNGQGYGYTF
TGTGCCAGCAGCAACGGACAGGGGTATGGCTACACCTTC
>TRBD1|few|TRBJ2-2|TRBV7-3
CASSPTGGGELFF
TGTGCCAGCAGCCCTACAGGGGGCGGGGAGCTGTTTTTT
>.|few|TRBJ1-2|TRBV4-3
CASSHPSTRGYGYTF
TGCGCCAGCAGCCACCCCAGCACAAGGGGCTATGGCTACACCTTC
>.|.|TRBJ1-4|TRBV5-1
CASSVGQVDEKLFF
TGCGCCAGCAGCGTGGGGCAGGTCGATGAAAAACTGTTTTTT
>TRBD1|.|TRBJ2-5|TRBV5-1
CASSTGTGQETQYF
TGCGCCAGCAGCACCGGGACAGGGCAAGAGACCCAGTACTTC
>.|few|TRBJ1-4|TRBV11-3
CASSGNEKLFF
TGTGCCAGCAGCGGTAATGAAAAACTGTTTTTT
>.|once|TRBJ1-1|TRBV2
CASSATRGNTEAFF
TGTGCCAGCAGTGCGACAAGGGGGAACACTGAAGCTTTCTTT
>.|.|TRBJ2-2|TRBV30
CAWSASWNTGELFF
TGTGCCTGGAGTGCCTCCTGGAACACCGGGGAGCTGTTTTTT
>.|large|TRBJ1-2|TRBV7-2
CASSLTALGYTF
TGTGCCAGCAGTCTTACCGCGCTAGGCTACACCTTC
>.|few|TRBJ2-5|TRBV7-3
CASSLSGIQETQYF
TGTGCCAGCAGCCTATCCGGGATCCAAGAGACCCAGTACTTC
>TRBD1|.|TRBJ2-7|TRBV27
CASSLFTGVYEQYF
TGTGCCAGCAGTTTATTTACAGGGGTCTACGAGCAGTACTTC
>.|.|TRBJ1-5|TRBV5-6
CASSLGGGRNQPQHF
TGTGCCAGCAGCTTGGGAGGGGGTCGCAATCAGCCCCAGCATTTT
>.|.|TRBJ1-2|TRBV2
CASSEPLDRLSGYTF
TGTGCCAGCAGTGAGCCCCTCGACAGGCTGTCGGGCTACACCTTC
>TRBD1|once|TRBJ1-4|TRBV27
CATRPWNRGRTNEKLFF
TGTGCCACCCGCCCATGGAACAGGGGGCGCACTAATGAAAAACTGTTTTTT
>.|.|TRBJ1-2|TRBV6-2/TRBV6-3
CASTPGDGGANYGYTF
TGTGCCAGCACCCCCGGCGACGGGGGCGCAAACTATGGCTACACCTTC
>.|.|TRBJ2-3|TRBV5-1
CASSLDRREADTQYF
TGCGCCAGCAGCTTGGATCGGAGGGAGGCAGATACGCAGTATTTT
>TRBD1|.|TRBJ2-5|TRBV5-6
CASSFGTGGLEETQYF
TGTGCCAGCAGCTTTGGGACAGGGGGCTTAGAAGAGACCCAGTACTTC
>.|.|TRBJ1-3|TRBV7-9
CASSPRGLSGNTIYF
TGTGCCAGCAGCCCACGAGGACTCTCTGGAAACACCATATATTTT